The next 21 T cell receptor beta chains were all read from a single sample in a study of blood T cell repertoires in COVID-19. Data came from immunoSEQ multiplex PCR; TCRdb stores just in-frame clones and leaves some out. The sample includes about 90,000 clones, approximately 86% of them seen just once. What was sequenced was peripheral blood. The receptors here all came from a woman in her 70s with active or convalescent COVID-19.

This clone was counted a few times. V is TRBV5-6 and J is TRBJ1-2; D unclear. The ends were cut back, 0 bases at V and 2 bases at J, with 11 bases in the middle. The CDR3 runs to 15 residues. Germline loops: CDR1 SGHDT, CDR2 YYEEEE. DNA of the CDR3: TGTGCCAGCAGCTTGGTCGGGTTAGTCAACTATGGCTACACCTTC. It is translated as CASSLVGLVNYGYTF.

This rearrangement joins TRBV4-1 to TRBJ2-5; 8 bases are a match to TRBD2. This CDR3 has 17 residues. In germline, CDR1 is MGHRA, CDR2 YSYEKL. V was clipped by 4 bases and J by 0 bases; unmatched bases: 10. Here the CDR3 reads CASSPGRGTRYQETQYF. In nucleotides, the CDR3 is TGCGCCAGCAGCCCCGGGAGGGGGACTCGGTACCAAGAGACCCAGTACTTC.

CDR3 bases: TGTGCCAGCAGCTTACCAGGGGGGATCTCTGGAAACACCATATATTTT. This codes for CASSLPGGISGNTIYF. The chain carries TRBV5-4 and TRBJ1-3; 7 bases match TRBD1. V shed 2 bases, J shed 0 bases, and the junction held 5 bases outside the gene matches. This CDR3 is built from 16 residues. Per the germline V gene, CDR1 is SGHNT and CDR2 is YYREEE (reference sequence).

The chain recombines TRBV7-2 with TRBJ2-3; 9 positions match TRBD1. With V trimmed by 5 bases and J by 5 bases, 8 bases remained unmatched. The CDR3 runs to 15 residues. Germline V lookup: CDR1 SGHTA, CDR2 FQGNSA. CDR3 DNA: TGTGCCAGCAGCCCAGGGACAGGGAGTATAGATACGCAGTATTTT. Translating it yields CASSPGTGSIDTQYF.

The V call is TRBV11-2, the J call TRBJ2-2; 9 bases map to TRBD1. The CDR3 length is 16 residues. Trimming at V came to 1 base and at J to 7 bases, leaving 7 bases not matched to a gene. Looked up from germline, CDR1 is SGHAT and CDR2 is FQNNGV. The CDR3 here is CASSLVWDREGGELFF. In DNA form, the CDR3 reads TGTGCCAGCAGCTTAGTATGGGACAGGGAAGGCGGGGAGCTGTTTTTT.

The V and J genes are TRBV28 and TRBJ2-5; 7 bases agree with TRBD1. CDR1 is MDHEN and CDR2 is SYDVKM in the germline V gene. The CDR3 loop spans 14 amino acids. The V segment lost 2 bases and the J segment 9 bases; nucleotides outside the gene matches: 9. CDR3 DNA sequence: TGTGCCAGCAGTTTAGGGGGACAGCCTGTGGCCCAGTACTTC. Protein: CASSLGGQPVAQYF.

CDR3: CASSIKRGRGTGELFF. The CDR3 DNA reads TGTGCCAGTAGTATAAAAAGGGGGAGAGGGACCGGGGAGCTGTTTTTT. The rearrangement uses TRBV19 and TRBJ2-2, with D perhaps TRBD1 (6 bases). Trimming left V 2 bases short and J 5 bases short, with 15 bases between. The CDR3 has 16 amino acids. Germline CDR1 LNHDA, CDR2 SQIVND (reference sequence).

The genes are TRBV27 and TRBJ2-7; 10 nucleotides match TRBD1. This CDR3 contains 16 residues. V gave up 4 bases and J gave up 3 bases; unmatched junction bases: 9. Germline loops: CDR1 MNHEY, CDR2 SMNVEV (reference sequence). The CDR3 DNA sequence: TGTGCCAGCAGTTCCTCCGGGACAGGGGTACTCTACGAGCAGTACTTC. Its protein is CASSSSGTGVLYEQYF.

The rearrangement uses TRBV6-6 and TRBJ2-7, with 9 bases aligning to TRBD2. Germline lookup yields CDR1 MNHNY and CDR2 SVGAGI (reference sequence). There are 13 residues in the CDR3. V shed 11 bases and J 2 bases; nucleotides not matched to a gene: 7. CDR3 amino acids: CAASGGGAYEQYF. The CDR3 coding sequence is TGTGCCGCCAGTGGCGGGGGGGCCTACGAGCAGTACTTC.

The rearrangement links TRBV6-1 to TRBJ1-1, with 7 bases matching TRBD1. The J segment lost 5 bases and the V segment lost 4 bases, leaving 13 bases of the junction unmatched. The germline CDR1 and CDR2 sequences are MNHNS and SASEGT. This CDR3 is 16 amino acids long. CDR3 sequence (DNA): TGTGCCAGCAGTGCGGGTCCCATGACAGGGCGGACTGAAGCTTTCTTT. Its protein is CASSAGPMTGRTEAFF.

This clone was recorded a few times. The CDR3 coding sequence is TGCGCCAGCAGCCCGAGTCAGGGGAACCTAAACACTGAAGCTTTCTTT. It is translated as CASSPSQGNLNTEAFF. The V call is TRBV4-3, the J call TRBJ1-1; D perhaps matches TRBD1 (6 bases). Trimming pared 4 bases from V and 2 bases from J, leaving 17 bases between. This CDR3 comprises 16 residues. The germline gives CDR1 LGHNA, CDR2 YSLEER.

The gene calls are TRBV5-1 and TRBJ2-3; D is ambiguous. CDR1 and CDR2 from the germline V gene are SGHRS and YFSETQ. This CDR3 region has 14 residues. Trimming pared 0 bases from V and 4 bases from J, leaving 9 bases between. CDR3 in DNA: TGCGCCAGCAGCTTGGTACTCTACGCAGATACGCAGTATTTT. Its translation: CASSLVLYADTQYF.

The chain recombines TRBV19 with TRBJ2-4, with D perhaps matching TRBD1 (5 bases). The CDR3 loop spans 16 amino acids. CDR1 is LNHDA, CDR2 SQIVND, per germline (reference sequence). Trimming cost V 3 bases and J 6 bases, with 18 bases left between them. In nucleotides, the CDR3 is TGTGCCAGTAGTATGTGGTGGGGCGGTTTGGTAAACATTCAGTACTTC. Translation gives CASSMWWGGLVNIQYF.

The chain carries TRBV19 and TRBJ1-2, with a possible D match to TRBD1 (5 bases). Germline V gene lookup returns CDR1 LNHDA and CDR2 SQIVND (reference sequence). Trimming left V 4 bases short and J 3 bases short, with 18 bases between. CDR3 length equals 16 residues. The CDR3 is CASSTQRRGIDYGYTF. The CDR3 region has the DNA TGTGCCAGTAGTACCCAGAGAAGGGGAATTGACTATGGCTACACCTTC. Full variable domain (missing parts from reference TRBV19 and TRBJ1-2): DGGITQSPKYLFRKEGQNVTLSCEQNLNHDAMYWYRQDPGQGLRLIYYSQIVNDFQKGDIAEGYSVSREKKESFPLTVTSAQKNPTAFYLCASSTQRRGIDYGYTFGSGTRLTVV.

The chain employs TRBV28 and TRBJ1-2; a weak D match, TRBD1 (6 bases). V gave up 1 base and J gave up 6 bases, with 15 bases separating them. CDR1 is MDHEN, CDR2 SYDVKM, per germline. This CDR3 region has 15 residues. The CDR3 DNA reads TGTGCCAGCAGTTTATCCCCCACTGGGGGCCATGGCTACACCTTC. It specifies CASSLSPTGGHGYTF.

J is TRBJ2-7 and V is TRBV7-2, with 9 positions matching TRBD2. The germline V gene encodes CDR1 SGHTA and CDR2 FQGNSA. The CDR3 runs 15 residues. V lost 5 bases to trimming and J lost 1 base; unmatched junction nucleotides: 6. CDR3 nucleotide sequence: TGTGCCAGCAGCCTTAGCGGGGGCCCTTCCTACGAGCAGTACTTC. Translation gives CASSLSGGPSYEQYF.

The chain recombines TRBV6-5 with TRBJ1-1; D might be TRBD1 (5 bases). Germline V lookup: CDR1 MNHEY, CDR2 SVGAGI. The CDR3 spans 16 residues. The V gene lost 2 bases and the J gene lost 1 base, with 14 bases spanning the gap. CDR3 region: CASSYPRPGGNTEAFF. Written as DNA, the CDR3 is TGTGCCAGCAGTTACCCGCGCCCCGGGGGGAACACTGAAGCTTTCTTT.

This chain uses TRBV5-4 with TRBJ2-7; 10 nucleotides align to TRBD2. Losses at the gene ends were 2 bases for V and 6 bases for J; bases not matched to a gene: 5. Germline assignment: CDR1 SGHNT and CDR2 YYREEE (reference sequence). The CDR3 has 14 residues. The CDR3 sequence is CASSFFGLAVEQYF. CDR3 DNA: TGTGCCAGCAGCTTTTTCGGACTAGCGGTCGAGCAGTACTTC.

The chain is built from TRBV28 and TRBJ1-2; 8 bases are shared with TRBD1. CDR1 is MDHEN and CDR2 is SYDVKM in the germline V gene. The CDR3 length is 15 residues. Germline trimming cut 5 bases from V and 4 bases from J; bases unmatched to any gene: 9. This CDR3 is CASSPRPDRGYGYTF. Written as DNA, the CDR3 is TGTGCCAGCAGTCCCCGGCCCGACAGGGGCTATGGCTACACCTTC.

The rearrangement links TRBV20-1 to TRBJ1-1; no clear D. Germline CDR1 reads DFQATT; CDR2 reads SNEGSKA (reference sequence). CDR3 length: 11 residues. The CDR3 DNA reads TGCGGAGCAAATGGGAACACTGAAGCTTTCTTT. Translation gives CGANGNTEAFF.

This chain links TRBV20-1 with TRBJ1-5, with D perhaps TRBD1 (6 bases). This CDR3 has 15 amino acids. Deletions cut 6 bases from V and 0 bases from J, with 15 bases between. Germline CDR1 DFQATT, CDR2 SNEGSKA (reference sequence). In DNA, the CDR3 is TGCAGTGCCAGTAAGGACAGCGCTAGCAATCAGCCCCAGCATTTT. Its protein is CSASKDSASNQPQHF.